Below, 14 T cell receptor beta chains from the same sample are listed, as sequenced in a study of blood T cell repertoires in COVID-19. Clones were sequenced by immunoSEQ multiplex PCR, and TCRdb holds only the in-frame ones, with some missing. The sample shows 150,000 to 200,000 clones, more than 75% of them seen only once. Sample: peripheral blood. These receptors all stem from a man aged 40-49 years with active or convalescent COVID-19.

The J gene is TRBJ2-3, the V gene TRBV30, with 9 bases that match TRBD2. CDR1 is GTSNPN and CDR2 is SVGIG in the germline V gene (reference sequence). V shed 4 bases, J shed 4 bases, and the junction held 9 bases outside the gene matches. This CDR3 region has 15 residues. The CDR3 DNA reads TGTGCCTGGACCGAGGAGACTAGCGGTTCAGATACGCAGTATTTT. This encodes CAWTEETSGSDTQYF. Complete variable domain (other parts from reference TRBV30 and TRBJ2-3): SQTIHQWPATLVQPVGSPLSLECTVEGTSNPNLYWYRQAAGRGLQLLFYSVGIGQISSEVPQNLSASRPQDRQFILSSKKLLLSDSGFYLCAWTEETSGSDTQYFGPGTRLTVL.

The chain employs TRBV24-1 and TRBJ2-1, with a tentative D call TRBD2 (5 bases). The CDR3 is made up of 14 amino acids. The V gene lost 2 bases and the J gene lost 12 bases, with 16 bases spanning the gap. Germline CDR1 and CDR2: KGHDR and SFDVKD. The CDR3 region has the DNA TGTGCCACCAGTGATTCTACCAGCGAAGGAGGGCAGTTCTTC. This encodes CATSDSTSEGGQFF.

This clone has a single count. The chain employs TRBV7-2 and TRBJ1-1; D is uncertain. Germline lookup yields CDR1 SGHTA and CDR2 FQGNSA. V lost 0 bases, J lost 6 bases, and 8 bases lay in between. This CDR3 contains 13 residues. Written as DNA, the CDR3 is TGTGCCAGCAGCTTAGCAGGTAGCCCTGAAGCTTTCTTT. It is translated as CASSLAGSPEAFF. Filled out from reference TRBV7-2 and TRBJ1-1, the complete variable domain reads GAGVSQSPSNKVTEKGKDVELRCDPISGHTALYWYRQSLGQGLEFLIYFQGNSAPDKSGLPSDRFSAERTGGSVSTLTIQRTQQEDSAVYLCASSLAGSPEAFFGQGTRLTVV.

The chain carries TRBV12-5 and TRBJ2-7, with 8 bases fitting TRBD2. CDR3 length equals 16 residues. The ends lost 2 bases at V and 1 base at J; junction bases unmatched: 7. Germline V gene data show CDR1 as LGHNT and CDR2 as FRNRAP. Here the CDR3 reads CASGLLTSGSSYEQYF. CDR3 nucleotides: TGTGCTAGTGGTTTGCTCACGAGCGGGAGTTCCTACGAGCAGTACTTC.

In its sample, this clone was seen once. V is TRBV4-3 and J is TRBJ2-5; D gene uncertain. CDR3 length: 15 residues. Germline V CDR1 and CDR2: LGHNA, YSLEER. V dropped 0 bases and J dropped 2 bases, with 10 bases sitting between them. The CDR3 DNA follows: TGCGCCAGCAGCCAAGATATAACATTTCAAGAGACCCAGTACTTC. This sequence encodes CASSQDITFQETQYF.

The gene calls are TRBV3-1 (or the pseudogene TRBV3-2) and TRBJ2-1; D call uncertain. V dropped 4 bases and J dropped 7 bases, with 17 bases sitting between them. This CDR3 has 15 residues. Germline assignment: CDR1 LGHDT and CDR2 YNNKEL (reference sequence). This CDR3 is CASSRASLRGNEQFF. As DNA, the CDR3 is TGTGCCAGCAGCCGCGCTTCACTTAGAGGTAATGAGCAGTTCTTC.

J is TRBJ1-4 and V is TRBV11-2, with a possible D match to TRBD1 (5 bases). The CDR3 covers 19 residues. Germline loops: CDR1 SGHAT, CDR2 FQNNGV. Trimming pared 1 base from V and 8 bases from J, leaving 26 bases between. The CDR3 nucleotides read TGTGCCAGCAGCTTAGTCATGCCGATCTCTAGGGGAAAGGACGAAAAACTGTTTTTT. The encoded protein is CASSLVMPISRGKDEKLFF. The full variable domain, rest sourced from reference TRBV11-2 and TRBJ1-4, is EAGVAQSPRYKIIEKRQSVAFWCNPISGHATLYWYQQILGQGPKLLIQFQNNGVVDDSQLPKDRFSAERLKGVDSTLKIQPAKLEDSAVYLCASSLVMPISRGKDEKLFFGSGTQLSVL.

The genes are TRBV19 and TRBJ2-1; 11 nucleotides line up with TRBD1. This CDR3 has 15 residues. Germline V lookup: CDR1 LNHDA, CDR2 SQIVND (reference sequence). Trimming removed 0 bases from V and 7 bases from J; junction bases left unmatched: 2. This CDR3 is CASSIEGQGGNEQFF. CDR3 sequence (DNA): TGTGCCAGTAGTATAGAGGGACAGGGGGGGAATGAGCAGTTCTTC.

This clone has a single count. This chain joins TRBV19 and TRBJ2-1; maybe TRBD1 (5 bases). V was pared by 5 bases and J by 0 bases, with 11 bases between. The germline CDR1 and CDR2 sequences are LNHDA and SQIVND (reference sequence). The CDR3 loop spans 15 amino acids. This CDR3 is CASSWGRSSYNEQFF. The CDR3 coding sequence is TGTGCCAGTAGTTGGGGCAGGAGCTCCTACAATGAGCAGTTCTTC.

V gene TRBV11-3 combines with J gene TRBJ1-2; 8 bases fit TRBD1. This CDR3 is 16 amino acids long. After removal of 5 bases from V and 3 bases from J, the junction contained 11 bases not matched to a gene. CDR1 is SGHNT, CDR2 YENEEA, per germline. DNA for the CDR3: TGTGCCAGCAGCCAATGGACAGGGCCCCGGGACTATGGCTACACCTTC. Protein: CASSQWTGPRDYGYTF.

The rearrangement joins TRBV7-2 to TRBJ2-3; tentative D call: TRBD1 (6 bases). Germline CDR1 is SGHTA and CDR2 is FQGNSA. Trimming pared 1 base from V and 0 bases from J, leaving 11 bases between. CDR3 length: 16 residues. The CDR3 reads CASSLVPGTSTDTQYF. CDR3 coding DNA: TGTGCCAGCAGCTTAGTTCCGGGGACAAGCACAGATACGCAGTATTTT.

The chain employs TRBV5-1 and TRBJ2-7; a weak D match, TRBD1 (6 bases). V lost 0 bases, J lost 5 bases, and 15 bases lay in between. There are 15 residues in the CDR3. Germline V lookup: CDR1 SGHRS, CDR2 YFSETQ. Here the CDR3 DNA reads TGCGCCAGCAGCTTGGTTAGTAACAGGGCTGACGAGCAGTACTTC. Amino acid sequence: CASSLVSNRADEQYF.

V and J are TRBV6-1 and TRBJ2-4; D perhaps matches TRBD2 (6 bases). The CDR3 contains 23 residues. The V and J ends lost 0 bases and 1 base respectively, with 31 bases between them. Germline assignment: CDR1 MNHNS and CDR2 SASEGT. The CDR3 reads CASSEALLRPGLAVMVAKNIQYF. The CDR3 DNA follows: TGTGCCAGCAGTGAAGCGCTTTTGCGGCCGGGACTTGCAGTAATGGTGGCCAAAAACATTCAGTACTTC.

The V gene is TRBV7-2, the J gene TRBJ2-5; 8 bases are shared with TRBD1. With V trimmed by 2 bases and J by 7 bases, 3 bases remained unmatched. The CDR3 spans 13 residues. Germline V gene lookup returns CDR1 SGHTA and CDR2 FQGNSA. The CDR3 DNA follows: TGTGCCAGCAGCTTAAGACAGGGGCGGACCCAGTACTTC. Amino acids: CASSLRQGRTQYF.